This entry lists 24 T cell receptor beta chains sequenced from one sample in a study of radiation and T cells in renal cell carcinoma. Method: immunoSEQ multiplex PCR; TCRdb's copy keeps in-frame clones and lacks some. The sample lists under 100,000 clones; approximately 82% were seen once. As for time point: blood 4 weeks post-SBRT, at nephrectomy. The sample's treatment: 15 Gy SBRT to primary tumor, nephrectomy 4 weeks later. The sequencing here drew on blood, taken from a patient whose treatment included radiotherapy and nephrectomy. The origin of the receptors is a man in his sixties with renal cell carcinoma.

A remark on this clone: The same CDR3 can be traced to other DNA sequences in this sample. This chain links TRBV19 with TRBJ2-3; TRBD2 aligns across 7 bases. J gave up 1 base and V 5 bases, and 0 bases lay outside the gene matches. CDR1 and CDR2 from the germline V gene are LNHDA and SQIVND (reference sequence). This CDR3 is 13 amino acids long. The CDR3 reads CASSGGGTDTQYF. For the CDR3, the DNA is TGTGCCAGTAGTGGGGGGGGCACAGATACGCAGTATTTT.

The table lists this clone with a few counts. The chain uses TRBV7-8 and TRBJ2-5; TRBD2 aligns across 14 bases. The CDR3 totals 17 residues. V was clipped by 1 base and J by 2 bases; unmatched bases: 3. CDR1 SGHVS and CDR2 FQNEAQ come from the germline V gene. The CDR3, as DNA: TGTGCCAGCAGCTTAGAGGGGACTAGCGGGGGACAAGAGACCCAGTACTTC. Its translation: CASSLEGTSGGQETQYF.

V and J are TRBV7-7 and TRBJ2-7; no clear D gene. Germline lookup yields CDR1 SSHAT and CDR2 FNYEAQ (reference sequence). V lost 5 bases and J 6 bases, leaving 14 bases between the germline ends. The CDR3 is 13 amino acids. The CDR3 loop is CASSPDPGGEQYF. The CDR3 DNA reads TGTGCCAGCAGCCCGGACCCGGGTGGCGAGCAGTACTTC. The full variable domain, completed using reference TRBV7-7 and TRBJ2-7, is GAGVSQSPRYKVTKRGQDVTLRCDPISSHATLYWYQQALGQGPEFLTYFNYEAQPDKSGLPSDRFSAERPEGSISTLTIQRTEQRDSAMYRCASSPDPGGEQYFGPGTRLTVT.

V usage is TRBV5-5 and J usage is TRBJ1-3; TRBD1 matches 9 bases. The CDR3 totals 18 residues. Germline V gene lookup returns CDR1 SGHKS and CDR2 YYEKEE (reference sequence). Trimming took 0 bases from V and 2 from J; bases not matched to a gene: 9. CDR3 protein: CASSLEQGAGVAGNTIYF. The CDR3 DNA sequence: TGTGCCAGCAGCTTGGAACAGGGGGCCGGGGTGGCTGGAAACACCATATATTTT.

V is TRBV19 and J is TRBJ2-6, with a weak D call TRBD1 (6 bases). Trimming removed 5 bases from V and 0 bases from J, with 17 bases in between. The CDR3 consists of 18 residues. Germline V gene lookup returns CDR1 LNHDA and CDR2 SQIVND (reference sequence). CDR3 amino acids: CASSPRQVTVSGANVLTF. In nucleotides, the CDR3 is TGTGCCAGTAGTCCAAGACAGGTGACTGTCTCTGGGGCCAACGTCCTGACTTTC.

The rearrangement links TRBV28 to TRBJ2-7; D gene unclear. Germline V gene sequence: CDR1 MDHEN, CDR2 SYDVKM. The length of the CDR3 is 14 residues. V shed 8 bases and J shed 0 bases, with 14 bases lying between them. Here the CDR3 reads CASHGLASSYEQYF. In DNA form, the CDR3 reads TGTGCCAGCCATGGGCTCGCTAGCTCCTACGAGCAGTACTTC.

The J gene is TRBJ2-4, the V gene TRBV19; D may match TRBD1 or TRBD2 (5 bases each). The CDR3 length is 10 residues. V lost 10 bases to trimming and J lost 11 bases, with 12 bases between them. From germline, CDR1 is LNHDA and CDR2 SQIVND (reference sequence). CDR3 in amino acids: CATRGVLQYF. DNA of the CDR3: TGTGCCACCAGAGGGGTTCTTCAGTACTTC.

The chain joins TRBV10-3 to TRBJ2-1; either TRBD1 or TRBD2 may fit D (5 bases each). This CDR3 is 13 amino acids long. CDR1 ENHRY and CDR2 SYGVKD come from the germline V gene. V lost 0 bases to trimming and J lost 8 bases, with 8 bases between them. DNA of the CDR3: TGTGCCATCAGTGAGTCGGGACGGGATGAGCAGTTCTTC. It specifies CAISESGRDEQFF.

This clone has just a few counts. The chain carries TRBV4-1 and TRBJ1-1; D perhaps matches TRBD1 (5 bases). V was clipped by 2 bases and J by 4 bases, with 14 bases between them. The CDR3 runs 15 residues. The V gene's germline CDR1 is MGHRA and CDR2 YSYEKL. CDR3 protein: CASSQRRGRTTEAFF. CDR3 DNA: TGCGCCAGCAGCCAACGAAGGGGTCGGACCACTGAAGCTTTCTTT.

The V call is TRBV19, the J call TRBJ1-1; D unresolved. V lost 4 bases and J lost 1, with 10 bases in between. The CDR3 has 14 residues. Germline V gene data show CDR1 as LNHDA and CDR2 as SQIVND (reference sequence). CDR3 in amino acids: CASSTGPGNTEAFF. The CDR3 DNA is TGTGCCAGTAGTACCGGACCGGGGAACACTGAAGCTTTCTTT.

V usage is TRBV6-6 and J usage is TRBJ2-1; D is perhaps TRBD1 (6 bases). This CDR3 contains 15 residues. The V end was cut by 4 bases, the J end by 4 bases, with 14 bases between. Per germline, CDR1 MNHNY and CDR2 SVGAGI (reference sequence). The chain's CDR3 is CASSSGTLGYNEQFF. The DNA for the CDR3 is TGTGCCAGCAGTTCCGGGACACTGGGATACAATGAGCAGTTCTTC.

The genes are TRBV7-9 and TRBJ2-3, with D unclear. Trimming removed 7 bases from V and 2 bases from J, with 10 bases in between. Per germline, CDR1 SEHNR and CDR2 FQNEAQ (reference sequence). The CDR3 runs to 13 residues. The CDR3 bases are TGTGCCAGCACCGGCCGGGCCACAGATACGCAGTATTTT. It encodes CASTGRATDTQYF.

This chain uses TRBV29-1 with TRBJ2-7; 14 nucleotides match TRBD2. This CDR3 spans 14 amino acids. Unmatched junction bases numbered 3, after V lost 6 bases and J lost 2 bases. Germline assignment: CDR1 SQVTM and CDR2 ANQGSEA. The CDR3 nucleotides are TGCAGCGTGATGACTAGCGGGAGGGCCTACGAGCAGTACTTC. Encoded protein: CSVMTSGRAYEQYF.

This rearrangement joins TRBV4-1 to TRBJ2-3; tentative D call: TRBD2 (5 bases). CDR1 and CDR2 (germline): MGHRA, YSYEKL. The CDR3 runs to 15 residues. V was trimmed by 0 bases and J by 2 bases, leaving 9 bases between them. The CDR3 bases are TGCGCCAGCAGCCAAGAGGCGGGCCCCACAGATACGCAGTATTTT. Its protein product is CASSQEAGPTDTQYF.

The CDR3 protein is CASSPSDTGELFF. CDR3 sequence (DNA): TGTGCCAGCAGCCCTTCAGACACCGGGGAGCTGTTTTTT. The chain couples TRBV9 to TRBJ2-2; D gene uncertain. V shed 4 bases and J shed 3 bases, with 7 bases lying between them. The CDR3 is 13 residues long. Germline loops: CDR1 SGDLS, CDR2 YYNGEE. Together with reference TRBV9 and TRBJ2-2, the CDR3 gives the full variable domain: DSGVTQTPKHLITATGQRVTLRCSPRSGDLSVYWYQQSLDQGLQFLIQYYNGEERAKGNILERFSAQQFPDLHSELNLSSLELGDSALYFCASSPSDTGELFFGEGSRLTVL.

V gene TRBV7-9 combines with J gene TRBJ2-7, with a tentative D call TRBD2 (6 bases). Germline V gives CDR1 SEHNR, CDR2 FQNEAQ (reference sequence). Trimming left V 5 bases short and J 8 bases short, with 13 bases between. The CDR3 runs to 12 residues. In nucleotides, the CDR3 is TGTGCCAGCAGCCCCTTGGAGGGTAAGCAGTACTTC. As protein: CASSPLEGKQYF.

In its sample, this clone was seen a few times. The chain carries TRBV7-7 and TRBJ2-2, with a tentative D call TRBD1 (6 bases). V was clipped by 5 bases and J by 0 bases, with 10 bases between them. The CDR3 totals 15 residues. Germline lookup yields CDR1 SSHAT and CDR2 FNYEAQ (reference sequence). The CDR3 nucleotides are TGTGCCAGCAGCCCCCGACAGGCGAACACCGGGGAGCTGTTTTTT. Translating gives CASSPRQANTGELFF.

The chain combines TRBV27 with TRBJ2-1; 7 nucleotides match TRBD2. Per germline, CDR1 MNHEY and CDR2 SMNVEV (reference sequence). J lost 4 bases, V lost 7 bases, and 7 bases had no gene match. This CDR3 contains 14 residues. CDR3 sequence (DNA): TGTGCCAGCACGGGCGGGGGTGTTTACAATGAGCAGTTCTTC. It translates to CASTGGGVYNEQFF.

The chain uses TRBV7-9 and TRBJ2-7; tentatively, D is TRBD1 (5 bases). The CDR3 has 16 residues. The V and J ends lost 1 base and 7 bases respectively, with 20 bases between them. Germline assignment: CDR1 SEHNR and CDR2 FQNEAQ (reference sequence). The chain's CDR3 is CASSLVVGRAFWEQYF. The CDR3 DNA is TGTGCCAGCAGCTTAGTGGTGGGCAGGGCCTTCTGGGAGCAGTACTTC.

This chain uses TRBV28 with TRBJ1-2; D ambiguous. V gave up 5 bases and J gave up 4 bases, with 11 bases separating them. The germline gives CDR1 MDHEN, CDR2 SYDVKM. This CDR3 has 13 residues. The chain's CDR3 is CASSLKGGYGYTF. The CDR3, as DNA: TGTGCCAGCAGTCTCAAGGGCGGCTATGGCTACACCTTC.

V is TRBV15 and J is TRBJ1-2; D gene unclear. The CDR3 covers 15 residues. Per germline, CDR1 LNHNV and CDR2 YYDKDF (reference sequence). Trimming removed 0 bases at V and 1 base at J, with 9 bases between. CDR3 sequence (DNA): TGTGCCACCAGCAGAGATCGTGGAGTTAACTATGGCTACACCTTC. It translates to CATSRDRGVNYGYTF.

This clone was recorded only once. The rearrangement uses TRBV5-4 and TRBJ2-1, with D hard to call. CDR1 is SGHNT, CDR2 YYREEE, per germline (reference sequence). V was clipped by 2 bases and J by 0 bases, with 9 bases between them. The length of the CDR3 is 15 residues. The CDR3 loop is CASSFDLSSYNEQFF. The CDR3, as DNA: TGTGCCAGCAGCTTTGACCTCAGCTCCTACAATGAGCAGTTCTTC.

This clone was seen a single time. This chain links TRBV7-8 with TRBJ1-3; no firm D call. The CDR3 has 12 amino acids. From germline, CDR1 is SGHVS and CDR2 FQNEAQ. The V and J ends lost 1 base and 7 bases respectively, with 5 bases between them. CDR3 sequence reads: CASSLGWNTIYF. The CDR3 DNA follows: TGTGCCAGCAGCTTAGGGTGGAACACCATATATTTT.

The chain employs TRBV5-1 and TRBJ2-1, with TRBD2 identical over 15 bases. J gave up 0 bases and V 3 bases, and 4 bases lay outside the gene matches. The CDR3 is 18 residues long. Germline CDR1 is SGHRS and CDR2 is YFSETQ. DNA for the CDR3: TGCGCCAGCAGCTCGGGGACTAGCGGGGGGAGCTCCTACAATGAGCAGTTCTTC. The encoded protein is CASSSGTSGGSSYNEQFF. Based on the CDR3 plus reference TRBV5-1 and TRBJ2-1, the full variable domain is KAGVTQTPRYLIKTRGQQVTLSCSPISGHRSVSWYQQTPGQGLQFLFEYFSETQRNKGNFPGRFSGRQFSNSRSEMNVSTLELGDSALYLCASSSGTSGGSSYNEQFFGPGTRLTVL.